This passage covers 14 T cell receptor beta chains from one sample sequenced in a study of T cells in Graves' hyperthyroidism and ophthalmopathy. What was amplified from RNA transcripts were TCR beta CDR3 regions. With the HTBI primer set, the TCR CDR3 went through a first round of RT-PCR. TCRdb processed the multiplex PCR reads anew with MiXCR; each CDR3 protein has one entry. The sample has roughly 420,000 distinct CDR3 sequences; roughly 13% are singletons. The sample comprised blood. These receptors all come from a woman aged 18 to 35 with Graves' hyperthyroidism.

This clonotype has only a few counts. A much larger clone lies a single base off, so this may be a read error. This sequence joins TRBV11-2 and TRBJ2-3, with TRBD2 matching over 7 bases. J was trimmed by 10 bases and V by 5 bases; bases with no gene match: 12. Germline loops: CDR1 SGHAT, CDR2 FQNNGV. The CDR3 loop spans 14 amino acids. The CDR3 DNA reads TGTGCCAGCAGCACCGGGACTACATCCGATGCGCAGTATTTT. Its protein is CASSTGTTSDAQYF.

The V gene is TRBV5-1, the J gene TRBJ2-7; D gene ambiguous. The CDR3 has 13 amino acids. V dropped 0 bases and J dropped 0 bases, with 4 bases sitting between them. Germline-derived CDR1 and CDR2 are SGHRS and YFSETQ. The CDR3 sequence: CASSLVPSYEQYF. The CDR3 bases are TGCGCCAGCAGCTTGGTTCCCTCCTACGAGCAGTACTTC.

This clonotype has a count of ten or more. The rearrangement uses TRBV25-1 and TRBJ2-7; no definite D call. The V end was cut by 3 bases, the J end by 3 bases, with 12 bases between. The CDR3 length is 14 residues. Germline V gene data show CDR1 as MGHDK and CDR2 as SYGVNS. Here the CDR3 reads CASSDTPAGYEQYF. CDR3 bases: TGTGCCAGCAGTGATACACCCGCCGGCTACGAGCAGTACTTC.

This clonotype came up a few times. J is TRBJ1-3 and V is TRBV20-1, with D maybe TRBD1 (6 bases). The germline CDR1 and CDR2 sequences are DFQATT and SNEGSKA (reference sequence). V was cut by 0 bases and J by 6 bases, with 15 bases left in between. The CDR3 sequence is 15 residues long. The CDR3 bases are TGCAGTGCTAGAGACCCCACAGGGCCCCCAAACACCATATATTTT. Translated, it gives CSARDPTGPPNTIYF.

This clonotype was detected only a few times. CDR3 sequence: CAWSIGREQYF. The CDR3 nucleotides are TGTGCCTGGAGTATTGGAAGGGAGCAGTACTTC. The rearrangement joins TRBV30 to TRBJ2-7; no clear D. Trimming took off 2 bases at V and 7 bases at J, with 9 bases between the two ends. CDR3 length: 11 residues. Germline-derived CDR1 and CDR2 are GTSNPN and SVGIG (reference sequence). Together with reference TRBV30 and TRBJ2-7, the CDR3 gives the full variable domain: SQTIHQWPATLVQPVGSPLSLECTVEGTSNPNLYWYRQAAGRGLQLLFYSVGIGQISSEVPQNLSASRPQDRQFILSSKKLLLSDSGFYLCAWSIGREQYFGPGTRLTVT.

This clonotype has a handful of counts. The rearrangement links TRBV20-1 to TRBJ2-7; 7 bases align to TRBD1. J lost 5 bases, V lost 0 bases, and 10 bases had no gene match. CDR3 length: 15 residues. The V gene's germline CDR1 is DFQATT and CDR2 SNEGSKA (reference sequence). CDR3 sequence (DNA): TGCAGTGCTAGAGATATTAGGGGGCGCGGTCACGAGCAGTACTTC. Its translation: CSARDIRGRGHEQYF.

Points on this clonotype: At one end the junction does not follow the germline gene, possibly because of a read error. The genes are TRBV3-1 and TRBJ2-7, with 7 bases lining up with TRBD1. The length of the CDR3 is 15 residues. Germline lookup yields CDR1 LGHDT and CDR2 YNNKEL (reference sequence). This CDR3 is CASSPEDRRTYEQYF. CDR3 DNA sequence: TGCGCCAGCAGCCCTGAGGACAGGCGAACCTACGAGCAGTACTTC.

This clonotype has at least ten counts. J is TRBJ2-1 and V is TRBV20-1; a weak D match, TRBD1 (5 bases). The CDR3 runs to 16 residues. Trimming took off 3 bases at V and 0 bases at J, with 15 bases between the two ends. Looked up from germline, CDR1 is DFQATT and CDR2 is SNEGSKA (reference sequence). The CDR3 DNA follows: TGCAGTGCTAGGGCTCACAGACAGATCTCCTACAATGAGCAGTTCTTC. Translated: CSARAHRQISYNEQFF.

The rearrangement joins TRBV20-1 to TRBJ1-6; D might be TRBD1 (5 bases). Trimming removed 1 base from V and 6 bases from J, with 10 bases in between. The CDR3 runs 14 residues. Germline V lookup: CDR1 DFQATT, CDR2 SNEGSKA (reference sequence). The CDR3 sequence: CSARGGTFNSPLHF. The CDR3 DNA reads as TGCAGTGCTAGAGGGGGGACGTTTAATTCACCCCTCCACTTT.

This clonotype was recorded many times. The V and J genes are TRBV5-1 and TRBJ2-7, with 8 bases aligning to TRBD1. Germline-derived CDR1 and CDR2 are SGHRS and YFSETQ. V lost 7 bases and J lost 5; bases outside the gene matches: 8. The CDR3 consists of 13 residues. The DNA of the CDR3 is TGCGCCAGCGGACAGGGCCGCCCTGACGAGCAGTACTTC. The encoded protein is CASGQGRPDEQYF.

The gene calls are TRBV4-3 and TRBJ2-1; D might be TRBD1 (6 bases). V was cut by 1 base and J by 4 bases, with 17 bases left in between. Germline V CDR1 and CDR2: LGHNA, YSLEER. The CDR3 spans 17 residues. CDR3 nucleotide sequence: TGCGCCAGCAGCCAAGTAGGGGTGGGGGCGATTTACAATGAGCAGTTCTTC. Translated, it gives CASSQVGVGAIYNEQFF.

Notes on this clonotype: A much larger clone is a single base away; this may be a read error. The conserved final phenylalanine or tryptophan is absent from the CDR3, which likely points to a read error. J is TRBJ2-6 and V is TRBV12-3 or TRBV12-4; D not certain. CDR3 length: 15 residues. Trimming removed 8 bases from V and 2 bases from J, with 13 bases in between. The CDR3 region is CASRYSGTGANVLTS. CDR3 bases: TGTGCCAGCCGATACTCAGGCACTGGGGCCAACGTCCTGACTTCC.

This clonotype was seen ten or more times. The chain's CDR3 is CASSLVFAGRPTSEAFF. CDR3 nucleotide sequence: TGTGCCAGCAGCTTAGTTTTCGCGGGACGGCCTACATCTGAAGCTTTCTTT. The chain joins TRBV11-2 to TRBJ1-1, with a weak D call TRBD1 (5 bases). This CDR3 has 17 residues. Trimming removed 1 base at V and 6 bases at J, with 21 bases between. Germline values: CDR1 SGHAT, CDR2 FQNNGV.

This clonotype has ten or more counts. The chain combines TRBV20-1 with TRBJ2-1; D remains ambiguous. CDR3 length: 14 amino acids. From germline, CDR1 is DFQATT and CDR2 SNEGSKA (reference sequence). Trimming cost V 3 bases and J 0 bases, with 9 bases left between them. This CDR3 reads CSASGSSSYNEQFF. The DNA for the CDR3 is TGCAGTGCTAGTGGTTCAAGCTCCTACAATGAGCAGTTCTTC.